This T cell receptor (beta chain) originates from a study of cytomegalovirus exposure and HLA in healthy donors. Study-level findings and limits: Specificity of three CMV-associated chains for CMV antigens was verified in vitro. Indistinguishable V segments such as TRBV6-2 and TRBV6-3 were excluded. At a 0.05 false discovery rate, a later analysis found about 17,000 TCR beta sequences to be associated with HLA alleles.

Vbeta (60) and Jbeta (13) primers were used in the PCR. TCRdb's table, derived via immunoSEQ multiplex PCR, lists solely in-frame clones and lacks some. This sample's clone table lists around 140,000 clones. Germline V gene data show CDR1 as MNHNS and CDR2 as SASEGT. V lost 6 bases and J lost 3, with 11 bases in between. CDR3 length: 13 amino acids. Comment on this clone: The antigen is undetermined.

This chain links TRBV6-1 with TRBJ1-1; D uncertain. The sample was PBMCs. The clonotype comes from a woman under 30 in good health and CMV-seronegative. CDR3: CASRDGADTEAFF. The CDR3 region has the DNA TGTGCCAGCAGAGATGGCGCGGACACTGAAGCTTTCTTT.